These T cell receptor beta chains were read from a single sample in a study of preoperative IRX-2 immunotherapy in early breast cancer. Only in-frame clones appear in the TCRdb table, and some are missing; sequencing was by immunoSEQ multiplex PCR. The data contain around 2,700 clones, 70% to 85% of them singletons. The source was tumor tissue, collected after IRX-2 immunotherapy. The origin of the receptors is a human donor with breast cancer. Each CDR3 is given with its conserved first and last residue. A D gene is named only where the DNA matches it firmly. Rows may omit the clone size; those that give it use once, few, many or a size class.

clone size,V gene,D gene,J gene,CDR3 DNA,CDR3 protein
.,TRBV5-1,.,TRBJ1-4,TGCGCCAGCAGCTTGTCTTCGACAGGATCTCAGGAAAAACTGTTTTTT,CASSLSSTGSQEKLFF
.,TRBV19,.,TRBJ1-5,TGTGCCAGTAGTTACGGGAGCAATCAGCCCCAGCATTTT,CASSYGSNQPQHF
.,TRBV11-3,.,TRBJ1-4,TGTGCCAGCAGCTGGAGGGGAGCTAATGAAAAACTGTTTTTT,CASSWRGANEKLFF
.,TRBV28,.,TRBJ1-1,TGTGCCAGCAGTAGTTCGGGCAACACTGAAGCTTTCTTT,CASSSSGNTEAFF
few,TRBV19,.,TRBJ2-3,TGTGCCAGTAGTATGGAGGCCGCCCGACGGCTAGATACGCAGTATTTT,CASSMEAARRLDTQYF
.,TRBV6-8,.,TRBJ2-6,TGTGCCAGCAGTCCGTTCTCTGGGGCCAACGTCCTGACTTTC,CASSPFSGANVLTF
.,TRBV11-3,.,TRBJ1-1,TGTGCCAGCACCATAGGGGGACAAAGGCTTTCTGAAGCTTTCTTT,CASTIGGQRLSEAFF
.,TRBV18,.,TRBJ2-5,TGTGCCAGCTCACCCGTCTCGACCTTCCAAGAGACCCAGTACTTC,CASSPVSTFQETQYF
.,TRBV6-8,TRBD1,TRBJ2-1,TGTGCCAGCAGTTATTTTGTAACAGGGGGCTTAAATGAGCAGTTCTTC,CASSYFVTGGLNEQFF
few,TRBV12-5,.,TRBJ2-7,TGTGCTAGTGGCCTCGGGGCTAACGAGCAGTACTTC,CASGLGANEQYF
.,TRBV5-1,TRBD2,TRBJ2-5,TGCGCCAGCAGCTTGGATACCTTAGCGGGGCCAGAGACCCAGTACTTC,CASSLDTLAGPETQYF
.,TRBV11-3,.,TRBJ1-6,TGTGCCAGCAGCTCAGGACAATTATCCTCACCCCTCCACTTT,CASSSGQLSSPLHF
.,TRBV5-1,.,TRBJ2-2,TGCGCCAGCAGCTTCCAGGGATCGAACACCGGGGAGCTGTTTTTT,CASSFQGSNTGELFF
.,TRBV6-8,.,TRBJ1-3,TGTGCCAGCAGCCCCGGCCCCGTCAACACCATATATTTT,CASSPGPVNTIYF
.,TRBV14,.,TRBJ1-2,TGTGCCAGCAGCCAAGATGAGGCAGGGTTCTATGGCTACACCTTC,CASSQDEAGFYGYTF
few,TRBV28,TRBD1,TRBJ1-1,TGTGCCAGCAGTTTATGGTCCGGGACAGGTTCTTTTTCTGAAGCTTTCTTT,CASSLWSGTGSFSEAFF
.,TRBV11-3,.,TRBJ1-3,TGTGCCAGCAGCTTAGTTGCTGGGTCTGGAAACACCATATATTTT,CASSLVAGSGNTIYF
.,TRBV28,.,TRBJ1-5,TGTGCCAGCAGTTTACGGGGCAGGGTCTATCAGCCCCAGCATTTT,CASSLRGRVYQPQHF
.,TRBV6-8,.,TRBJ1-3,TGTGCCAGCAGTAACCTCAGACAGTTCTCTGGAAACACCATATATTTT,CASSNLRQFSGNTIYF
.,TRBV6-4,TRBD2,TRBJ2-7,TGTGCCAGCAGCCGCCCCGGACTAGCGGGGGGCCGAATCCACGAGCAGTACTTC,CASSRPGLAGGRIHEQYF